Listed below are T cell receptor beta chains from one sample, sequenced in a study of regulatory T cells in long-lasting Graves disease. TCRdb independently ran MiXCR on the multiplex PCR reads; one entry per CDR3 protein. The sample gives roughly 360,000 distinct CDR3 sequences, 12% of which show up once; approximately 17% is in the top ten. These records were also assigned to another study, of T cells in Graves' hyperthyroidism and ophthalmopathy.

Sequenced material: peripheral blood mononuclear cells (PBMCs), taken at new diagnosis, from a patient treated with antithyroid drugs. All receptors derive from a woman aged 18-29 years with Graves disease. Each CDR3 is given with its conserved first and last residue. Each record gives: J gene, V gene, CDR3 protein.

TRBJ1-6 TRBV7-3 CASSQGVSNSPLHF
TRBJ1-6 TRBV12-3/TRBV12-4 CASSWGGLNSPLHF
TRBJ1-5 TRBV20-1 CSAGGQGAQPQHF
TRBJ1-1 TRBV5-5 CASSFGQNSFGAFF
TRBJ2-1 TRBV20-1 CSARGGGLLYNEQFF
TRBJ1-5 TRBV18 CASSQNGDQPQHF
TRBJ2-2 TRBV25-1 CASARDGQATGELFF
TRBJ2-7 TRBV20-1 CSARGDRHSSYEQYF
TRBJ2-3 TRBV28 CASSDSTSGRGYF
TRBJ2-2 TRBV29-1 CSVSGQGTALVGTGELFF
TRBJ1-1 TRBV6-1 CASSRKGEAFF
TRBJ2-3 TRBV7-9 CASSSGAPDTQYF
TRBJ2-5 TRBV18 CASSPEQGKETQYF
. TRBV5-1 CASSPTGGEQYF
TRBJ2-7 TRBV2 CASSEVYSYEQYF
TRBJ2-5 TRBV6-9 CASSYRAGGFMRQETQYF
TRBJ2-6 TRBV28 CASRANRDRAGANVLNF
TRBJ1-1 TRBV7-2 CASSLQRTEAFF
TRBJ1-2 TRBV9 CASSGNGYTF
TRBJ2-2 TRBV19 CASSTFPGLAKPTGELFF
TRBJ1-1 TRBV19 CASKEAAGVNTEAFF
TRBJ1-6 TRBV11-2 CASSLESPGLRIVALHF
TRBJ2-1 TRBV2 CASRARRPRYNEQFF
TRBJ2-7 TRBV7-2 CASEGALSYEQYF
TRBJ1-2 TRBV20-1 CSARDRAEYSINIGYTF
TRBJ2-5 TRBV4-1 CASSQEGDTYQETQYF
TRBJ2-1 TRBV7-2 CASSLAPWDRGVDEQFF
TRBJ2-5 TRBV12-3/TRBV12-4 CASTPGGRTGAWETQYF
TRBJ2-1 TRBV13 CASSSATPGTTIYNEQFF
TRBJ2-1 TRBV11-1 CASSLAPGTGGTEQFF
TRBJ1-2 TRBV20-1 CSATDRGEGYTF
TRBJ2-1 TRBV30 CAWSVGLRNEQFF
TRBJ1-5 TRBV7-3 CASSLSGTLSNQPQHF
TRBJ2-7 TRBV3-1 CASSSYKDRGDYEQYF
TRBJ1-2 TRBV20-1 CSARPPGQGPYGYTF
TRBJ2-1 TRBV30 CAWQLGTGPYNEQFF
TRBJ2-3 TRBV27 CASSLGTGGPDTQYF
TRBJ2-7 TRBV20-1 CSARRASGRDEQYF
TRBJ2-1 TRBV4-3 CASSRKGMGAYNEQFF
TRBJ1-3 TRBV6-1 CASSRPSGSGNTIYF
TRBJ2-5 TRBV19 CASSFTRSSRVETQYF
TRBJ2-1 TRBV3-1 CASSSRAGTWLDEQFF
TRBJ2-1 TRBV7-9 CASSTSNSYNEQFF
TRBJ2-1 TRBV20-1 CSARDPRVRGDNEQFF